Listed here are 6 T cell receptor beta chains from one sample, sequenced in a study of T cell responses to AZD1222 COVID-19 vaccine (dated by TCRdb to the early 2020s). This specimen's time point label, interpreted: baseline before first vaccination. Library creation used the immunoSEQ multiplex PCR assay. TCRdb took this table from immuneACCESS and kept in-frame rearrangements with V and J called. Such tables lack part of the clones; where checked against another copy, unresolved V genes explain under half of the gap, and the rest is unexplained. The table for this sample lists roughly 130,000 clones; 80% to 90% of them were counted only once. The ten largest make up approximately 1.7% of the sample. Sample: peripheral blood, taken on day 0 of AZD1222 vaccination. The receptors derive from an adult in good health.

This clone was seen a few times. The chain employs TRBV18 and TRBJ1-6, with 7 bases identical to TRBD1. CDR3 length: 17 residues. Unmatched junction bases numbered 5, after V lost 3 bases and J lost 0 bases. Per the germline V gene, CDR1 is KGHSH and CDR2 is LQKENI. For the CDR3, the DNA is TGTGCCAGCTCACCCAGGGGGTACAGCTCCTATAATTCACCCCTCCACTTT. This encodes CASSPRGYSSYNSPLHF.

This chain joins TRBV5-1 and TRBJ2-1; tentatively, D is TRBD2 (5 bases). V lost 4 bases and J 15 bases, leaving 20 bases between the germline ends. The CDR3 runs 13 residues. CDR1 is SGHRS, CDR2 YFSETQ, per germline. Here the CDR3 DNA reads TGCGCCAGCAGCCCCAGCCAGGACTCCCCCAGGTTCTTC. Encoded protein: CASSPSQDSPRFF. Combining the CDR3 with reference TRBV5-1 and TRBJ2-1 gives the whole variable domain KAGVTQTPRYLIKTRGQQVTLSCSPISGHRSVSWYQQTPGQGLQFLFEYFSETQRNKGNFPGRFSGRQFSNSRSEMNVSTLELGDSALYLCASSPSQDSPRFFGPGTRLTVL.

In its sample, this clone was seen once. Here the CDR3 DNA reads TGTGCCAGCAGCCAAGAGGGTACTGAAGCTTTCTTT. It translates to CASSQEGTEAFF. The rearrangement uses TRBV3-1 (or the pseudogene TRBV3-2) and TRBJ1-1; D not resolved. Germline V CDR1 and CDR2: LGHDT, YNNKEL (reference sequence). CDR3 size: 12 residues. Between the trimmed V and J ends, which lost 0 bases and 5 bases, there was a span of 4 bases.

The CDR3 spells CASSTTHSNQPQHF. The DNA for the CDR3 is TGTGCCAGTAGTACCACTCATAGCAATCAGCCCCAGCATTTT. The rearrangement links TRBV19 to TRBJ1-5; unclear D gene. CDR1 is LNHDA, CDR2 SQIVND, per germline (reference sequence). CDR3 length: 14 amino acids. V lost 4 bases, J lost 0 bases, and 7 bases lay in between.

This chain uses TRBV19 with TRBJ1-5, with TRBD1 as a possible D gene (5 bases). V was clipped by 2 bases and J by 0 bases, with 8 bases between them. This CDR3 comprises 15 residues. Germline values: CDR1 LNHDA, CDR2 SQIVND (reference sequence). The DNA for the CDR3 is TGTGCCAGTAGTATATTGGGGGATAGCAATCAGCCCCAGCATTTT. Translating gives CASSILGDSNQPQHF.

J is TRBJ1-1 and V is TRBV30, with D unclear. CDR3 size: 13 residues. V lost 5 bases, J lost 1 base, and 11 bases lay in between. In germline, CDR1 is GTSNPN, CDR2 SVGIG (reference sequence). The CDR3 sequence is CAWELSRNTEAFF. CDR3 nucleotides: TGTGCCTGGGAACTTAGTCGGAACACTGAAGCTTTCTTT.